This TCR beta chain was recorded in a study of T cell responses to AZD1222 COVID-19 vaccine. V dropped 4 bases and J dropped 6; count of bases not matched to a gene: 9. Germline CDR1 reads SGHKS; CDR2 reads YYEKEE (reference sequence). This CDR3 region has 14 residues. Regarding this clone: The antigen remains undetermined.

Libraries were prepared by immunoSEQ multiplex PCR; TCRdb keeps only in-frame clonotypes and omits some of them. The table includes around 78,000 clones, about 90% detected once. Findings and limits, study-wide: Researchers report vaccine-associated CD4 TCRs spanning spike, with dominance at 160-218 and 743-854. Clonal diversity was possibly underestimated, and white British individuals and females predominated among donors.

The chain uses TRBV5-5 and TRBJ1-2; TRBD1 matches 7 bases. The sequenced sample was peripheral blood, obtained on day 0 of AZD1222 vaccination. The TCR comes from an adult in good health. CDR3 nucleotides: TGTGCCAGCAGCATGACAGGGAGGGAGAATGGCTACACCTTC. Translated: CASSMTGRENGYTF.